Listed below are T cell receptor beta chains from one sample, sequenced in a study of OX40 agonist ivuxolimab in advanced cancers. Produced via immunoSEQ multiplex PCR; TCRdb's table is partial and in-frame only. The table shows roughly 48,000 clones, with 79% occurring only once. The sequencing here drew on CD4+ or CD8+ T cells sorted from blood, taken in a trial of the OX40 agonist ivuxolimab. Source of these receptors: an adult with an advanced solid tumor such as melanoma, head and neck, liver or kidney cancer. Each CDR3 is given with its conserved first and last residue. Each record gives: V gene, J gene, clone size, D gene, CDR3 protein, CDR3 DNA. The D gene is left open where the match is weak. The listing skips clone size in some rows; elsewhere it reads once, few, many or a size class.

v_gene: TRBV14; j_gene: TRBJ1-2; abundance: NA; d_gene: NA; CDR3aa: CASSQDPTVSGYTF; CDR3nt: TGTGCCAGCAGCCAAGACCCCACTGTCTCTGGCTACACCTTC
v_gene: TRBV4-3; j_gene: TRBJ1-6; abundance: few; d_gene: NA; CDR3aa: CASSQDLSGSYNSPLHF; CDR3nt: TGCGCCAGCAGCCAAGATTTGTCGGGGTCCTATAATTCACCCCTCCACTTT
v_gene: TRBV5-6; j_gene: TRBJ2-3; abundance: NA; d_gene: TRBD2; CDR3aa: CASSPHRIAGGSTDTQYF; CDR3nt: TGTGCCAGCAGCCCTCACCGAATAGCGGGGGGATCCACAGATACGCAGTATTTT
v_gene: TRBV6-5; j_gene: TRBJ1-6; abundance: few; d_gene: NA; CDR3aa: CASSYGPIPGSPLHF; CDR3nt: TGTGCCAGCAGTTACGGCCCCATCCCAGGATCACCCCTCCACTTT
v_gene: TRBV19; j_gene: TRBJ2-1; abundance: NA; d_gene: NA; CDR3aa: CASSVRESEQFF; CDR3nt: TGTGCCAGTAGTGTCCGTGAAAGTGAGCAGTTCTTC
v_gene: TRBV4-3; j_gene: TRBJ2-3; abundance: NA; d_gene: TRBD2; CDR3aa: CASSQDQGTSLADTQYF; CDR3nt: TGCGCCAGCAGCCAAGATCAAGGGACTAGCTTGGCAGATACGCAGTATTTT
v_gene: TRBV7-2; j_gene: TRBJ1-2; abundance: NA; d_gene: NA; CDR3aa: CASSLEVLYGYTF; CDR3nt: TGTGCCAGCAGCTTGGAGGTCCTCTATGGCTACACCTTC
v_gene: TRBV29-1; j_gene: TRBJ1-2; abundance: NA; d_gene: NA; CDR3aa: CSVEEGYTF; CDR3nt: TGCAGCGTTGAGGAAGGCTACACCTTC
v_gene: TRBV7-3; j_gene: TRBJ2-1; abundance: NA; d_gene: NA; CDR3aa: CASSLMGYRETQFF; CDR3nt: TGTGCCAGCAGCTTAATGGGCTACCGGGAGACGCAGTTCTTC
v_gene: TRBV30; j_gene: TRBJ1-2; abundance: NA; d_gene: NA; CDR3aa: CAWSLGGYGYTF; CDR3nt: TGTGCCTGGAGTCTGGGAGGGTATGGCTACACCTTC
v_gene: TRBV19; j_gene: TRBJ2-7; abundance: NA; d_gene: NA; CDR3aa: CACSGTSLYEQYF; CDR3nt: TGTGCCTGTTCGGGGACGTCGCTCTACGAGCAGTACTTC